The 21 T cell receptor beta chains below come from one sample, sequenced in a study of PD-1 blockade in classical Hodgkin lymphoma. Sample time point: cycle 4 day 1 (C4D1), after more than five weeks of nivolumab. All trial patients relapsed after autologous stem cell transplantation. TCRdb's table, derived via immunoSEQ multiplex PCR, lists solely in-frame clones and lacks some. Seen here are more than 75,000 clones, about 92% observed once, and the top ten hold roughly 2%. Sequenced material: peripheral blood mononuclear cells (PBMCs), taken before the fourth cycle of nivolumab. These receptors were collected from a human donor with classical Hodgkin lymphoma.

The rearrangement uses TRBV5-1 and TRBJ2-3; 12 bases are shared with TRBD2. Germline values: CDR1 SGHRS, CDR2 YFSETQ. This CDR3 is 15 amino acids long. Trimming took 2 bases from V and 3 from J; bases not matched to a gene: 1. In DNA form, the CDR3 reads TGCGCCAGCAGCTTAGGACTAGCGGGAACAGATACGCAGTATTTT. This codes for CASSLGLAGTDTQYF. Based on the CDR3 plus reference TRBV5-1 and TRBJ2-3, the full variable domain is KAGVTQTPRYLIKTRGQQVTLSCSPISGHRSVSWYQQTPGQGLQFLFEYFSETQRNKGNFPGRFSGRQFSNSRSEMNVSTLELGDSALYLCASSLGLAGTDTQYFGPGTRLTVL.

V and J are TRBV7-2 and TRBJ2-3; D gene ambiguous. CDR3 length: 12 amino acids. Germline values: CDR1 SGHTA, CDR2 FQGNSA. Trimming took 5 bases from V and 2 from J, leaving 5 bases between them. The CDR3: CASSAFTDTQYF. As DNA, the CDR3 is TGTGCCAGCAGCGCCTTCACAGATACGCAGTATTTT.

This chain links TRBV5-1 with TRBJ2-5, with a possible D match to TRBD1 (6 bases). This CDR3 spans 14 amino acids. Germline loops: CDR1 SGHRS, CDR2 YFSETQ. V lost 3 bases to trimming and J lost 2 bases, with 11 bases between them. The CDR3 protein is CASSWTVPQETQYF. The DNA of the CDR3 is TGCGCCAGCAGCTGGACAGTCCCGCAAGAGACCCAGTACTTC.

This chain connects TRBV18 to TRBJ2-1, with 12 bases that match TRBD2. The CDR3 consists of 17 residues. Germline V gives CDR1 KGHSH, CDR2 LQKENI. V lost 0 bases, J lost 6 bases, and 6 bases stayed unmatched. The CDR3 coding sequence is TGTGCCAGCTCACCACCGTCACTAGCGGGAGGAACCAATGAGCAGTTCTTC. This encodes CASSPPSLAGGTNEQFF.

The V gene is TRBV9, the J gene TRBJ1-2; TRBD1 aligns across 7 bases. This CDR3 contains 19 residues. Looked up from germline, CDR1 is SGDLS and CDR2 is YYNGEE. Trimming took 4 bases from V and 0 from J; bases not matched to a gene: 18. The CDR3 DNA reads TGTGCCAGCAGCCGGGACAGCCTAGGGACTAGAGGCTCTAACTATGGCTACACCTTC. The encoded protein is CASSRDSLGTRGSNYGYTF.

This clone was observed a few times. V is TRBV30 and J is TRBJ1-2; TRBD1 matches 7 bases. Germline V gene sequence: CDR1 GTSNPN, CDR2 SVGIG (reference sequence). This CDR3 contains 15 residues. V gave up 2 bases and J gave up 5 bases; unmatched junction bases: 11. CDR3 in amino acids: CAWSLSGSQGYGYTF. In DNA, the CDR3 is TGTGCCTGGAGTTTAAGTGGTTCACAGGGGTATGGCTACACCTTC. Full variable domain (rest looked up from reference TRBV30 and TRBJ1-2): SQTIHQWPATLVQPVGSPLSLECTVEGTSNPNLYWYRQAAGRGLQLLFYSVGIGQISSEVPQNLSASRPQDRQFILSSKKLLLSDSGFYLCAWSLSGSQGYGYTFGSGTRLTVV.

The chain couples TRBV5-4 to TRBJ1-4, with D unclear. The CDR3 has 14 amino acids. Per the germline V gene, CDR1 is SGHNT and CDR2 is YYREEE (reference sequence). V lost 2 bases, J lost 0 bases, and 5 bases lay in between. Written as DNA, the CDR3 is TGTGCCAGCAGCTTTGAGGCAACTAATGAAAAACTGTTTTTT. Translation gives CASSFEATNEKLFF.

This sequence joins TRBV27 and TRBJ2-5, with D perhaps given as TRBD1 or TRBD2 (6 bases each). Matching the DNA end better, TRBJ2-7 makes the J call doubtful. Germline assignment: CDR1 MNHEY and CDR2 SMNVEV (reference sequence). This CDR3 spans 14 amino acids. The chain's CDR3 is CASSLAGHSYEQYF. CDR3 nucleotides: TGTGCCAGCAGTTTGGCGGGACACTCCTACGAGCAGTACTTC.

V is TRBV25-1 and J is TRBJ1-2, with a possible D match to TRBD1 (5 bases). This CDR3 comprises 17 residues. Germline CDR1 MGHDK, CDR2 SYGVNS. V dropped 3 bases and J dropped 4 bases, with 21 bases sitting between them. CDR3 DNA: TGTGCCAGCAGTGATAACCCCCAGCGGGGGGTACTCTATGGCTACACCTTC. It yields the protein CASSDNPQRGVLYGYTF.

The chain is built from TRBV6-1 and TRBJ2-7, with 14 bases that match TRBD2. There are 17 residues in the CDR3. The V gene's germline CDR1 is MNHNS and CDR2 SASEGT. V shed 2 bases and J 5 bases; nucleotides not matched to a gene: 8. The CDR3 nucleotides read TGTGCCAGCAGTGAAATAGGACTAGCGGGAGGTTTCGACGAGCAGTACTTC. Encoded protein: CASSEIGLAGGFDEQYF.

V gene TRBV18 combines with J gene TRBJ1-2; TRBD1 aligns across 9 bases. With V trimmed by 2 bases and J by 2 bases, 3 bases remained unmatched. Germline V gene lookup returns CDR1 KGHSH and CDR2 LQKENI. This CDR3 region has 15 residues. The CDR3: CASSPGTGINYGYTF. The CDR3 DNA follows: TGTGCCAGCTCACCAGGGACAGGGATCAACTATGGCTACACCTTC.

The chain uses TRBV7-9 and TRBJ1-1; D ambiguous. This CDR3 is 13 amino acids long. Germline-derived CDR1 and CDR2 are SEHNR and FQNEAQ (reference sequence). Trimming took 2 bases from V and 1 from J, leaving 5 bases between them. The CDR3 DNA follows: TGTGCCAGCAGCTTACGGTCGAACACTGAAGCTTTCTTT. It translates to CASSLRSNTEAFF. Based on the CDR3 plus reference TRBV7-9 and TRBJ1-1, the full variable domain is DTGVSQNPRHKITKRGQNVTFRCDPISEHNRLYWYRQTLGQGPEFLTYFQNEAQLEKSRLLSDRFSAERPKGSFSTLEIQRTEQGDSAMYLCASSLRSNTEAFFGQGTRLTVV.

Notes on this clone: The junction and the germline gene differ at one end; a read error may be behind it. The J gene is TRBJ2-5, the V gene TRBV5-1; D might be TRBD1 (6 bases). Germline V gene lookup returns CDR1 SGHRS and CDR2 YFSETQ. CDR3 length equals 12 residues. The CDR3 DNA is TGCGCCAGCAGCTTGATTGGGGGCATCGCCGACTTC. This codes for CASSLIGGIADF.

The chain uses TRBV6-1 and TRBJ2-3; 8 bases line up with TRBD1. Germline V gives CDR1 MNHNS, CDR2 SASEGT. V gave up 3 bases and J gave up 4 bases; unmatched junction bases: 6. The CDR3 is 15 amino acids. CDR3 sequence (DNA): TGTGCCAGCAGTGATCGACAGGGGAGGCCAGATACGCAGTATTTT. Protein: CASSDRQGRPDTQYF.

The V call is TRBV5-4, the J call TRBJ1-1; perhaps TRBD1 as D (5 bases). Germline values: CDR1 SGHNT, CDR2 YYREEE (reference sequence). With 3 bases removed from V and 1 base from J, the gap between germline ends came to 22 bases. The CDR3 runs 18 residues. CDR3 residues: CASSWQRQGRSRNTEAFF. The CDR3 coding sequence is TGTGCCAGCAGCTGGCAGAGGCAGGGCCGTTCCAGGAACACTGAAGCTTTCTTT. The entire variable domain, with the rest obtained from reference TRBV5-4 and TRBJ1-1, is as follows: ETGVTQSPTHLIKTRGQQVTLRCSSQSGHNTVSWYQQALGQGPQFIFQYYREEENGRGNFPPRFSGLQFPNYSSELNVNALELDDSALYLCASSWQRQGRSRNTEAFFGQGTRLTVV.

This chain connects TRBV19 to TRBJ1-1; no clear D gene. From germline, CDR1 is LNHDA and CDR2 SQIVND (reference sequence). The CDR3 is 13 amino acids. With 4 bases removed from V and 5 bases from J, the gap between germline ends came to 11 bases. CDR3 nucleotides: TGTGCCAGTAGTACCCTCCTGGGGACTGAAGCTTTCTTT. Residues: CASSTLLGTEAFF.

This sequence joins TRBV12-2 and TRBJ2-1; the table names TRBD2, a call not compared with the DNA. TRBV12-2 is a recognized pseudogene. The CDR3 contains 13 residues. CDR3 coding DNA: TGTGCAAGTCGCCATTGGGGGGGGAATGAGCAGTTCTTC. It is translated as CASRHWGGNEQFF.

The V call is TRBV5-4, the J call TRBJ2-7; 8 nucleotides align to TRBD2. CDR3 length: 15 residues. Germline lookup yields CDR1 SGHNT and CDR2 YYREEE (reference sequence). V lost 2 bases, J lost 2 bases, and 6 bases stayed unmatched. CDR3 nucleotides: TGTGCCAGCAGCTTAGGTGGGGGACTAGCCTACGAGCAGTACTTC. It yields the protein CASSLGGGLAYEQYF.

The chain has TRBV29-1 and TRBJ2-1, with no clear D. V was trimmed by 4 bases and J by 10 bases, leaving 11 bases between them. The CDR3 has 11 residues. In germline, CDR1 is SQVTM, CDR2 ANQGSEA. The CDR3 spells CSVAGFNEQFF. DNA of the CDR3: TGCAGCGTTGCCGGGTTCAACGAGCAGTTCTTC.

J is TRBJ2-5 and V is TRBV14, with a possible D match to TRBD1 (5 bases). Trimming pared 1 base from V and 4 bases from J, leaving 10 bases between. The CDR3 covers 14 residues. CDR1 and CDR2 from the germline V gene are SGHDN and FVKESK. CDR3 bases: TGTGCCAGCAGCCAAGCCATAGGGGTAGAGACCCAGTACTTC. This encodes CASSQAIGVETQYF. Using reference TRBV14 and TRBJ2-5 for the parts outside the CDR3, the full variable domain is EAGVTQFPSHSVIEKGQTVTLRCDPISGHDNLYWYRRVMGKEIKFLLHFVKESKQDESGMPNNRFLAERTGGTYSTLKVQPAELEDSGVYFCASSQAIGVETQYFGPGTRLLVL.

The V gene is TRBV6-5, the J gene TRBJ2-1; tentative D call: TRBD1 (6 bases). The CDR3 sequence is 15 residues long. Germline CDR1 is MNHEY and CDR2 is SVGAGI. Between the trimmed V and J ends, which lost 5 bases and 3 bases, there was a span of 14 bases. The CDR3 protein is CASSRGQDRYNEQFF. In DNA form, the CDR3 reads TGTGCCAGCAGTCGGGGACAAGATCGCTACAATGAGCAGTTCTTC.